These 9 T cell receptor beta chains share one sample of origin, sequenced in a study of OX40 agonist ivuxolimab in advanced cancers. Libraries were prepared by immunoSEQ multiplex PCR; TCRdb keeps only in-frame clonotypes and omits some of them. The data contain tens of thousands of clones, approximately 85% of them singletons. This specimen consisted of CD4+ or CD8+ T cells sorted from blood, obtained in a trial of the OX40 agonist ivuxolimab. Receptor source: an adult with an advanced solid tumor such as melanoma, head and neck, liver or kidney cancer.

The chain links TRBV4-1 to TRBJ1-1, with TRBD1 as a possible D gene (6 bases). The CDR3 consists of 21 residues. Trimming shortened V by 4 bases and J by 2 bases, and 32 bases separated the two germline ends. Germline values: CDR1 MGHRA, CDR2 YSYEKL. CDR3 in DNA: TGCGCCAGCAGCCGTTCCACCCCCTCCCGGTTTGGCAGGGGATATAACACTGAAGCTTTCTTT. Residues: CASSRSTPSRFGRGYNTEAFF.

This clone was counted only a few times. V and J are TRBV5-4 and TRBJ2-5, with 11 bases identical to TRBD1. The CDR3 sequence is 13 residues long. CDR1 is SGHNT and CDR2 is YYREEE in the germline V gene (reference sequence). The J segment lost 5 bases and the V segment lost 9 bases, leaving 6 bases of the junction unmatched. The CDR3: CATGQGGSETQYF. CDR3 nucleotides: TGTGCCACGGGACAGGGGGGGTCGGAGACCCAGTACTTC.

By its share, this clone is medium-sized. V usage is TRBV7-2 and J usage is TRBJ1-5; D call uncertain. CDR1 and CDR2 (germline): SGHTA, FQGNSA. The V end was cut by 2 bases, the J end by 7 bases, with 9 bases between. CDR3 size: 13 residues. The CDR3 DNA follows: TGTGCCAGCAGCTTAAATTCGTGGCAGCCCCAGCATTTT. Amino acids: CASSLNSWQPQHF.

CDR3 region: CAWSPQMNTEAFF. CDR3 DNA sequence: TGTGCCTGGTCCCCCCAGATGAACACTGAAGCTTTCTTT. The V and J genes are TRBV30 and TRBJ1-1, with D uncertain. Germline CDR1 reads GTSNPN; CDR2 reads SVGIG (reference sequence). The CDR3 has 13 amino acids. The ends were cut back, 5 bases at V and 0 bases at J, with 10 bases in the middle.

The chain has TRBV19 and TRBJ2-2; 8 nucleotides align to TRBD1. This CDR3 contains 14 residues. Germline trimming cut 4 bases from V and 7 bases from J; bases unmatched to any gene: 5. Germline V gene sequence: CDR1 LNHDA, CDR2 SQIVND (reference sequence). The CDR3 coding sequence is TGTGCCAGTAGTAGGCAGGGGGCTGTCGGGGAGCTGTTTTTT. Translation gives CASSRQGAVGELFF.

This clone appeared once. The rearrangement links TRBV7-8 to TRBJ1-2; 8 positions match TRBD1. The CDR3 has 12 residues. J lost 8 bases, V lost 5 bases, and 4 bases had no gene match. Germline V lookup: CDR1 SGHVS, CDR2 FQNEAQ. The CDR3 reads CASSPDRGGYTF. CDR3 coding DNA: TGTGCCAGCAGCCCTGACAGGGGCGGCTACACCTTC. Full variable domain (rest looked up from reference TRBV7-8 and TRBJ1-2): GAGVSQSPRYKVAKRGQDVALRCDPISGHVSLFWYQQALGQGPEFLTYFQNEAQLDKSGLPSDRFFAERPEGSVSTLKIQRTQQEDSAVYLCASSPDRGGYTFGSGTRLTVV.

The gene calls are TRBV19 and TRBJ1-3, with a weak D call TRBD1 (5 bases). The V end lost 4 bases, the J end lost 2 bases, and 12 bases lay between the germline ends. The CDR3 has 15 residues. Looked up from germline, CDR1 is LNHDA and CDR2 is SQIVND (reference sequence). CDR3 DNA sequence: TGTGCCAGTAGTAAAGGTCGGGGGGCTGGAAACACCATATATTTT. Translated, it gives CASSKGRGAGNTIYF.

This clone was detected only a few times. In DNA, the CDR3 is TGTGCCAGCAGCTTGGAAAAGACCACTGAAGCTTTCTTT. It codes for CASSLEKTTEAFF. V gene TRBV7-3 combines with J gene TRBJ1-1; D is undetermined. V lost 3 bases, J lost 4 bases, and 9 bases lay in between. Germline loops: CDR1 SGHTA, CDR2 FQGTGA. The CDR3 has 13 amino acids.

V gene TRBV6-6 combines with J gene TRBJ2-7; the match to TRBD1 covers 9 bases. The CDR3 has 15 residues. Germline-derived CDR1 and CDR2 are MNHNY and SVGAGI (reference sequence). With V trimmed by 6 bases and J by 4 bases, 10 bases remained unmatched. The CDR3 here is CASSHPGQGLYEQYF. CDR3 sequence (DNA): TGTGCCAGCAGCCACCCGGGACAGGGTTTGTACGAGCAGTACTTC.